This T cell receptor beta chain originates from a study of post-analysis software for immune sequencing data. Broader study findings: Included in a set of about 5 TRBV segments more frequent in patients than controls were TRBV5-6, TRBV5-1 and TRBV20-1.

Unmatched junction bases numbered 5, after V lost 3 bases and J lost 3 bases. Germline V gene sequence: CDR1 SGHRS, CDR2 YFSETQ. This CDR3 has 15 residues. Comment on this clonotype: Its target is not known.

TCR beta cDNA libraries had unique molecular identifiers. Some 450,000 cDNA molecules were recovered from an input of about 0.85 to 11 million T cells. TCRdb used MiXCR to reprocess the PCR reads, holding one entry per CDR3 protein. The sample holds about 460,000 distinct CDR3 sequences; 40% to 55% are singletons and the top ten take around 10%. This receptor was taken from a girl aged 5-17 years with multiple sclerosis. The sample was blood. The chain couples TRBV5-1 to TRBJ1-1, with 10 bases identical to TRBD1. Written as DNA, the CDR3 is TGCGCCAGCAGCTCAACCGGGACAGGGGACACTGAAGCTTTCTTT. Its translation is CASSSTGTGDTEAFF. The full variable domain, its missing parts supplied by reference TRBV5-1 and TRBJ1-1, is KAGVTQTPRYLIKTRGQQVTLSCSPISGHRSVSWYQQTPGQGLQFLFEYFSETQRNKGNFPGRFSGRQFSNSRSEMNVSTLELGDSALYLCASSSTGTGDTEAFFGQGTRLTVV.